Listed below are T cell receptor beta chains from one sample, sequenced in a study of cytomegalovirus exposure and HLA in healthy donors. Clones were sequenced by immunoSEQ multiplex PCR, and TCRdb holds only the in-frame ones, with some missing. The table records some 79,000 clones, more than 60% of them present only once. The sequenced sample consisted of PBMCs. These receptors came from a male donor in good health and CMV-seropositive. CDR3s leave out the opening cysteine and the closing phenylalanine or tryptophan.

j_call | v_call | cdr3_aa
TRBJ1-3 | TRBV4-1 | ASSQVGRGPVGGNTIY
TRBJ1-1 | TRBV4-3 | ASSRRTGREAF
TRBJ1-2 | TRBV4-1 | ASSPNTGDGYGYT
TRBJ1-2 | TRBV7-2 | ASSFKTGLLLLNYGYT
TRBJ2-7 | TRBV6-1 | ASSRAGGEDEQY
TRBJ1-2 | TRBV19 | ASSAGRGYT
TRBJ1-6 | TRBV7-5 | VRSPNRLTLYNSPLH
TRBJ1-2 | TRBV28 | ASSPGQAVT
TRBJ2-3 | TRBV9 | ASSVSGGAWTDTQY
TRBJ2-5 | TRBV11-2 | ASSFGRGGLETQY
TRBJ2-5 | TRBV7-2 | ASSFSGGAGETQY
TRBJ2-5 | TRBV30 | AWSTVRTQY
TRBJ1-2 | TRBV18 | ASSRDTTYGYT
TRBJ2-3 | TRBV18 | ASSSRTSGRTDTQY
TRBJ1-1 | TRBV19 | ASSISGLGTEAF
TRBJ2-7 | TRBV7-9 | ASRKEGPGEQY
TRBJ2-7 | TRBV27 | ASMSGREYEQY
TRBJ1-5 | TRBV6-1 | ASSDGRSGISNQPQH
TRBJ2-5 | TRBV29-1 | SVRGYWETQY
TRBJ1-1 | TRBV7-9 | ASSQTGGRGDTEAF
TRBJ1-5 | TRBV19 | ASSIAGDNQPQH
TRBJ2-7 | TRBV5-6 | ASSFSGGTYEQY
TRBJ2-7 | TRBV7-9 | ASGQGDYEQY
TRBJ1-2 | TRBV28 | ASSPWPGGGGYT
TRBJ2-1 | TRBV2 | ASRATSGNYNEQF
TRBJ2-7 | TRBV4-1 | ASSLMLSRSSGISYEQY
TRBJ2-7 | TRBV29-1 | SVEDGGQGTINPYEQY
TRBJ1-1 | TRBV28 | ASSLLARRETEAF
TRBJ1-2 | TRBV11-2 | ASSLPGEQICGYT
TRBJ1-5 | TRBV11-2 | ASSSNPVNNQPQH
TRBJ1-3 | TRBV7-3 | ASSQGGGNTIY
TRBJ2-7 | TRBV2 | ASNPTGSSYEQY
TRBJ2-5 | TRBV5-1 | ASSWASGTQETQY
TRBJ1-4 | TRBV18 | ASSPIRLNNEKLF
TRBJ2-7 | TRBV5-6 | ASSQLTGPIPYEQY
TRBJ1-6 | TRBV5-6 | ASSLGQYSPLH
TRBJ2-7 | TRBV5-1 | ASSGGQGGYEQY
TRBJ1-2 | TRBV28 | ASRLDRGNYGYT
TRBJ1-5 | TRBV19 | ASSTPGQDNQPQH
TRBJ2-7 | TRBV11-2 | ASSYRDYYEQY
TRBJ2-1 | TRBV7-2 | ASSVLAGGGDIYNEQF